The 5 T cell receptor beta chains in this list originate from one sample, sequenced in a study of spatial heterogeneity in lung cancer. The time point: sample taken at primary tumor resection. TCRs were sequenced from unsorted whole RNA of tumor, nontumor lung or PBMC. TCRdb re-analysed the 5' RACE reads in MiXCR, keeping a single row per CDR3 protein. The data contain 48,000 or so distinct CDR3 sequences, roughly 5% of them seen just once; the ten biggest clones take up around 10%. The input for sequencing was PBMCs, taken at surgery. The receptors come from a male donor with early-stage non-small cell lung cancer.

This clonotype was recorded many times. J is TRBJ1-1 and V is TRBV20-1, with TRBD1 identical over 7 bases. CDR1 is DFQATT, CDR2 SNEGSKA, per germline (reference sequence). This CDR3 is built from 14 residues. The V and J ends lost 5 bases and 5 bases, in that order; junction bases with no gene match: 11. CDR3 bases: TGCAGTGCTCGCACAGACAGGGAGCTGACTGAAGCTTTCTTT. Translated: CSARTDRELTEAFF.

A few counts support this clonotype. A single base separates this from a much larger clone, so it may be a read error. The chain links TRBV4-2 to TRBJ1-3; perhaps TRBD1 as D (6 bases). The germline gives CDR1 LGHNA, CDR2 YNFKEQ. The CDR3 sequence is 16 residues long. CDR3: CVSSQGQLLSGNTIYF. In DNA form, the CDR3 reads TGTGTCAGCAGCCAAGGACAGCTTCTCTCTGGAAACACCATATATTTT.

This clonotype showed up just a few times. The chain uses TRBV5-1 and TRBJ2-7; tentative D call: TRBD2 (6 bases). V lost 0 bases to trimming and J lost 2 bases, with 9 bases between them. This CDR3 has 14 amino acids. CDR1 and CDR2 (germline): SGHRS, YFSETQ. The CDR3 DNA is TGCGCCAGCAGCTTGGCGGCGGGGACCTACGAGCAGTACTTC. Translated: CASSLAAGTYEQYF.

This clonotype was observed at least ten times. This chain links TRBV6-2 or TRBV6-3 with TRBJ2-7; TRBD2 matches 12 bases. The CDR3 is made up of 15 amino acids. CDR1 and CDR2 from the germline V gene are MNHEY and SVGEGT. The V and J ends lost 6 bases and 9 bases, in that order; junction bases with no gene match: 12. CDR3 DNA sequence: TGTGCCAGCAGCTTTTACGGACTAGCGGGATTAATGCAGTACTTC. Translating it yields CASSFYGLAGLMQYF.

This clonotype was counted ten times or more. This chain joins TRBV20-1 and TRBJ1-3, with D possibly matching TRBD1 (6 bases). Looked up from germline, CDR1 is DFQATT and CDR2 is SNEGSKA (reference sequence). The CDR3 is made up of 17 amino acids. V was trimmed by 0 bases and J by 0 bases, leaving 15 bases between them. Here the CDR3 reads CSARDGGQTFSGNTIYF. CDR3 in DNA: TGCAGTGCTAGAGACGGCGGACAGACTTTCTCTGGAAACACCATATATTTT.